This entry lists 9 T cell receptor beta chains sequenced from one sample in a study of monozygotic twins with inflammatory bowel disease. TCRdb reprocessed the 5' RACE reads; each CDR3 protein has one entry and no DNA is given. This sample contains approximately 160,000 distinct CDR3 sequences. The material sequenced was blood. The receptors stem from a human donor with ulcerative colitis or Crohn's disease, or a healthy co-twin of an affected twin (not recorded which).

This chain uses TRBV7-2 with TRBJ2-7; the TCRdb call, TRBD2, lacks DNA for checking. This CDR3 has 14 amino acids. Germline V gene lookup returns CDR1 SGHTA and CDR2 FQGNSA. The CDR3: CASSLSSFGSEQYF.

The rearrangement joins TRBV10-3 to TRBJ1-1. The germline CDR1 and CDR2 sequences are ENHRY and SYGVKD. The CDR3 extends over 13 amino acids. The CDR3 protein is CAVADGLNTEAFF.

The chain links TRBV7-9 to TRBJ2-5. This CDR3 comprises 12 residues. CDR1 is SEHNR, CDR2 FQNEAQ, per germline (reference sequence). The CDR3 reads CASSLSRETQYF.

The chain carries TRBV29-1 and TRBJ1-6; the D call from TCRdb, TRBD1, cannot be confirmed without DNA. In germline, CDR1 is SQVTM, CDR2 ANQGSEA. CDR3 length equals 13 residues. The CDR3 spells CSVTQGFNSPLHF.

The V call is TRBV29-1, the J call TRBJ1-2; TCRdb designates TRBD1, a call that cannot be tested without DNA. Germline V CDR1 and CDR2: SQVTM, ANQGSEA. The CDR3 covers 15 residues. The CDR3 is CSVQFNRGRGYGYTF.

The chain carries TRBV11-2 and TRBJ2-3; TCRdb lists TRBD1, though no DNA is available to test this call. Germline lookup yields CDR1 SGHAT and CDR2 FQNNGV. The CDR3 is 13 residues long. CDR3 amino acids: CASSPPGADTQYF.

The rearrangement uses TRBV12-3 or TRBV12-4 and TRBJ2-1; without DNA, the TCRdb call of TRBD1 cannot be checked. CDR3 length: 15 residues. CDR3 region: CASSLGTGSYNEQFF.

The J gene is TRBJ2-2, the V gene TRBV29-1; TCRdb names TRBD2, which stays unverified in the absence of DNA. From germline, CDR1 is SQVTM and CDR2 ANQGSEA. The CDR3 length is 17 residues. The chain's CDR3 is CSVGRTSGRVNTGELFF.

V and J are TRBV20-1 and TRBJ1-2; absent DNA, TCRdb's TRBD1 call cannot be checked. The CDR3 runs 14 residues. CDR1 and CDR2 (germline): DFQATT, SNEGSKA (reference sequence). This CDR3 reads CSAESEGRNYGYTF.